This TCR beta chain was identified in a study of blood T cell repertoires in COVID-19. Germline V gene sequence: CDR1 MNHNY, CDR2 SVGAGI (reference sequence). Trimming pared 4 bases from V and 4 bases from J, leaving 10 bases between. This CDR3 region has 13 residues. In this sample, this clone turned up once. Produced via immunoSEQ multiplex PCR; TCRdb's table is partial and in-frame only. The repertoire consists of nearly 350,000 clones, with about 86% occurring once and the leading ten covering around 3%. This clonotype was obtained from a man aged 25 to 45 with active or convalescent COVID-19. The J gene is TRBJ1-2, the V gene TRBV6-6; D not certain. Sequencing was carried out using peripheral blood. As DNA, the CDR3 is TGTGCCAGCAGTTCACACGCGGGCTATGGCTACACCTTC. Encoded protein: CASSSHAGYGYTF.